Following are 30 T cell receptor beta chains from one sample sequenced in a study of T-cell reconstitution after alpha-beta-depleted transplantation in children. As it was prepared, the TCRbeta library received unique molecular identifiers. TCRdb re-analysed the PCR reads in MiXCR, keeping a single row per CDR3 protein. This sample has 45,000 or so distinct CDR3 sequences, with under 60% found just once. The sample here was peripheral blood, taken before TCRalphabeta/CD19-depleted stem cell transplant. The receptors were gathered from a boy younger than two with SCID, due to receive a stem cell transplant.

V is TRBV12-3 or TRBV12-4 and J is TRBJ1-1; D gene unclear. Trimming removed 7 bases at V and 8 bases at J, with 11 bases between. This CDR3 spans 11 amino acids. In nucleotides, the CDR3 is TGTGCCAGCACCCGGACCATGGAAGCTTTCTTT. Its translation is CASTRTMEAFF.

This rearrangement joins TRBV29-1 to TRBJ2-7; 7 positions match TRBD1. The CDR3 has 17 residues. After removal of 5 bases from V and 1 base from J, the junction contained 17 bases not matched to a gene. Germline CDR1 SQVTM, CDR2 ANQGSEA. This CDR3 is CSVLKLDRDLPSYEQYF. For the CDR3, the DNA is TGCAGCGTTCTGAAGTTAGACAGGGACCTCCCTTCCTACGAGCAGTACTTC.

This clonotype was seen at least ten times. The chain carries TRBV20-1 and TRBJ2-3; 10 positions agree with TRBD2. V gave up 6 bases and J gave up 1 base; unmatched junction bases: 25. This CDR3 has 21 amino acids. Germline V gives CDR1 DFQATT, CDR2 SNEGSKA (reference sequence). The CDR3 spells CSAPRRAQQRSGGTRTDTQYF. CDR3 nucleotides: TGCAGTGCCCCCCGCCGGGCCCAGCAACGTAGCGGGGGGACTCGCACAGATACGCAGTATTTT.

This clonotype was found once. This sequence joins TRBV5-6 and TRBJ2-7; D may be TRBD2 (6 bases). Germline V lookup: CDR1 SGHDT, CDR2 YYEEEE. Trimming took 6 bases from V and 2 from J, leaving 15 bases between them. The CDR3 loop spans 14 amino acids. CDR3 residues: CASKDGDLTYEQYF. The CDR3 nucleotides are TGTGCCAGCAAGGATGGGGACTTGACCTACGAGCAGTACTTC.

This clonotype was observed a few times. The genes are TRBV5-1 and TRBJ2-5, with D unresolved. Per the germline V gene, CDR1 is SGHRS and CDR2 is YFSETQ. V was cut by 4 bases and J by 3 bases, with 19 bases left in between. The CDR3 has 16 amino acids. The CDR3 loop reads CASSLLPNPPKETQYF. Here the CDR3 DNA reads TGCGCCAGCAGCCTTCTACCCAACCCCCCAAAAGAGACCCAGTACTTC.

This chain joins TRBV11-1 and TRBJ2-4; D call uncertain. Germline V gives CDR1 SGHAT, CDR2 FQDESV (reference sequence). The CDR3 spans 14 residues. With 1 base removed from V and 7 bases from J, the gap between germline ends came to 11 bases. The CDR3 here is CASSLVGVGNIQYF. CDR3 DNA sequence: TGTGCCAGCAGCTTAGTTGGGGTTGGGAACATTCAGTACTTC. Variable domain in full (rest from reference TRBV11-1 and TRBJ2-4): EAEVAQSPRYKITEKSQAVAFWCDPISGHATLYWYRQILGQGPELLVQFQDESVVDDSQLPKDRFSAERLKGVDSTLKIQPAELGDSAMYLCASSLVGVGNIQYFGAGTRLSVL.

The rearrangement uses TRBV7-9 and TRBJ1-3; D possibly corresponds to TRBD1 (5 bases). Germline lookup yields CDR1 SEHNR and CDR2 FQNEAQ (reference sequence). CDR3 length equals 15 residues. Deletions cut 5 bases from V and 0 bases from J, with 11 bases between. The CDR3 protein is CASSPIRDSGNTIYF. In nucleotides, the CDR3 is TGTGCCAGCAGCCCGATCAGGGACTCTGGAAACACCATATATTTT.

This clonotype was observed a few times. The chain joins TRBV5-1 to TRBJ2-5, with 8 positions matching TRBD2. V shed 2 bases and J 1 base; nucleotides not matched to a gene: 4. CDR1 is SGHRS and CDR2 is YFSETQ in the germline V gene. The CDR3 has 15 residues. DNA of the CDR3: TGCGCCAGCAGCTTTGGCGGGACTAGCCAAGAGACCCAGTACTTC. It yields the protein CASSFGGTSQETQYF. The full variable domain, completed using reference TRBV5-1 and TRBJ2-5, is KAGVTQTPRYLIKTRGQQVTLSCSPISGHRSVSWYQQTPGQGLQFLFEYFSETQRNKGNFPGRFSGRQFSNSRSEMNVSTLELGDSALYLCASSFGGTSQETQYFGPGTRLLVL.

This clonotype has only a few counts. The genes are TRBV12-3 or TRBV12-4 and TRBJ1-5; weak D call: TRBD1 (6 bases). Trimming took off 2 bases at V and 7 bases at J, with 18 bases between the two ends. The CDR3 is 16 residues long. The chain's CDR3 is CASSLQAPGVGQPQHF. The DNA for the CDR3 is TGTGCCAGCAGTTTACAGGCTCCAGGGGTCGGGCAGCCCCAGCATTTT.

The sample holds a few counts of this clonotype. CDR3 region: CASSLTDTPLEAFF. CDR3 in DNA: TGTGCCAGCAGTTTGACAGACACCCCACTAGAAGCTTTCTTT. This rearrangement joins TRBV27 to TRBJ1-1; tentatively, D is TRBD1 (5 bases). The CDR3 is 14 amino acids. The germline V gene encodes CDR1 MNHEY and CDR2 SMNVEV (reference sequence). With 3 bases removed from V and 8 bases from J, the gap between germline ends came to 16 bases.

The sample holds many counts of this clonotype. The chain carries TRBV5-4 and TRBJ2-3; a possible D gene is TRBD2 (5 bases). The CDR3 is 16 residues long. Germline-derived CDR1 and CDR2 are SGHNT and YYREEE (reference sequence). V was clipped by 2 bases and J by 2 bases, with 15 bases between them. CDR3 sequence (DNA): TGTGCCAGCAGCTTTAGAGCGGAAGGACCCACAGATACGCAGTATTTT. Translation gives CASSFRAEGPTDTQYF.

This clonotype was recorded a few times. The gene calls are TRBV5-1 and TRBJ2-3, with unresolved D. The CDR3 extends over 14 amino acids. The germline gives CDR1 SGHRS, CDR2 YFSETQ. V was trimmed by 3 bases and J by 2 bases, leaving 10 bases between them. Here the CDR3 reads CASSSQSSTDTQYF. DNA of the CDR3: TGCGCCAGCAGCTCTCAGAGTTCCACAGATACGCAGTATTTT.

This clonotype was observed a few times. This chain links TRBV5-1 with TRBJ2-5; D unresolved. CDR1 and CDR2 from the germline V gene are SGHRS and YFSETQ. V was pared by 0 bases and J by 5 bases, with 11 bases between. CDR3 length equals 14 residues. The CDR3 DNA sequence: TGCGCCAGCAGCTTGGAGGGTATCGGGGAGACCCAGTACTTC. This sequence encodes CASSLEGIGETQYF.

Many counts were recorded for this clonotype. J is TRBJ2-3 and V is TRBV12-3 or TRBV12-4; D may be TRBD2 (5 bases). With 11 bases removed from V and 5 bases from J, the gap between germline ends came to 20 bases. The CDR3 contains 14 residues. The CDR3 bases are TGTGCCCGCCACCGGCGGCAGCGGAGAGATACGCAGTATTTT. This translates into CARHRRQRRDTQYF.

The gene calls are TRBV7-2 and TRBJ2-5; maybe TRBD2 (6 bases). Germline-derived CDR1 and CDR2 are SGHTA and FQGNSA. The CDR3 spans 14 residues. V dropped 0 bases and J dropped 3 bases, with 8 bases sitting between them. This CDR3 reads CASSLAGGKETQYF. The CDR3 nucleotides read TGTGCCAGCAGCTTAGCCGGGGGTAAAGAGACCCAGTACTTC.

This clonotype showed up just once. This chain joins TRBV29-1 and TRBJ2-7; 12 nucleotides line up with TRBD2. The CDR3 totals 15 residues. Trimming removed 7 bases from V and 1 base from J; junction bases left unmatched: 8. Germline V gene sequence: CDR1 SQVTM, CDR2 ANQGSEA. The CDR3: CSAGGGLAGSYEQYF. For the CDR3, the DNA is TGCAGCGCTGGAGGAGGACTAGCGGGGTCCTACGAGCAGTACTTC.

This clonotype has more than one count but fewer than ten. V gene TRBV12-3 or TRBV12-4 combines with J gene TRBJ1-6; 9 nucleotides match TRBD1. Trimming removed 5 bases from V and 10 bases from J; junction bases left unmatched: 6. The CDR3 has 14 amino acids. The CDR3 DNA follows: TGTGCCAGCAGTCTCCGGGACAGGGACTCACCCCTCCACTTT. Its protein is CASSLRDRDSPLHF.

This chain connects TRBV7-8 to TRBJ1-4, with TRBD1 identical over 7 bases. V trimming: 4 bases; J trimming: 5 bases; junction bases outside the gene matches: 7. CDR3 length: 15 amino acids. Germline V CDR1 and CDR2: SGHVS, FQNEAQ. In nucleotides, the CDR3 is TGTGCCAGCAGCTCCCGACAGGGAGTGAATGAAAAACTGTTTTTT. Translation: CASSSRQGVNEKLFF.

This clonotype came up a few times. The chain couples TRBV6-6 to TRBJ2-5; no definite D call. Trimming cost V 4 bases and J 5 bases, with 8 bases left between them. Per germline, CDR1 MNHNY and CDR2 SVGAGI (reference sequence). The CDR3 has 12 residues. CDR3 residues: CASSFISETQYF. CDR3 coding DNA: TGTGCCAGCAGTTTCATCAGCGAGACCCAGTACTTC.

A few counts support this clonotype. The genes are TRBV6-4 and TRBJ2-5; the match to TRBD2 covers 10 bases. Per germline, CDR1 MRHNA and CDR2 SNTAGT. The J segment lost 1 base and the V segment lost 3 bases, leaving 5 bases of the junction unmatched. The length of the CDR3 is 16 residues. The CDR3 nucleotides read TGTGCCAGCAGTGAAGTGGCTAGCGGGGGCCAAGAGACCCAGTACTTC. Protein sequence: CASSEVASGGQETQYF.

V gene TRBV5-1 combines with J gene TRBJ2-5, with D unclear. The germline V and J ends were trimmed by 4 bases and 4 bases, with 8 bases remaining between them. Germline V lookup: CDR1 SGHRS, CDR2 YFSETQ. The CDR3 totals 12 residues. This chain's CDR3 is CASSDFRETQYF. The CDR3 region has the DNA TGCGCCAGCAGCGACTTTCGAGAGACCCAGTACTTC.

CDR3 protein: CASSLALGAGELFF. DNA of the CDR3: TGTGCCAGCAGCTTAGCCTTGGGCGCCGGGGAGCTGTTTTTT. This sequence joins TRBV7-9 and TRBJ2-2; D gene unclear. V lost 0 bases, J lost 6 bases, and 8 bases lay in between. The germline V gene has CDR1 SEHNR and CDR2 FQNEAQ (reference sequence). The CDR3 sequence is 14 residues long. The complete variable domain, with remaining parts taken from reference TRBV7-9 and TRBJ2-2, reads DTGVSQNPRHKITKRGQNVTFRCDPISEHNRLYWYRQTLGQGPEFLTYFQNEAQLEKSRLLSDRFSAERPKGSFSTLEIQRTEQGDSAMYLCASSLALGAGELFFGEGSRLTVL.

The rearrangement links TRBV29-1 to TRBJ1-2; 7 nucleotides agree with TRBD1. The CDR3 length is 15 residues. The J segment lost 4 bases and the V segment lost 2 bases, leaving 10 bases of the junction unmatched. Germline V CDR1 and CDR2: SQVTM, ANQGSEA. The CDR3 here is CSVESLQGRLYGYTF. CDR3 bases: TGCAGCGTTGAAAGCTTACAGGGGCGCCTCTATGGCTACACCTTC. Drawing the rest from reference TRBV29-1 and TRBJ1-2, the complete variable domain is SAVISQKPSRDICQRGTSLTIQCQVDSQVTMMFWYRQQPGQSLTLIATANQGSEATYESGFVIDKFPISRPNLTFSTLTVSNMSPEDSSIYLCSVESLQGRLYGYTFGSGTRLTVV.

The gene calls are TRBV20-1 and TRBJ1-4, with D unclear. CDR1 is DFQATT and CDR2 is SNEGSKA in the germline V gene (reference sequence). CDR3 length equals 12 residues. The ends were cut back, 1 base at V and 3 bases at J, with 3 bases in the middle. The CDR3 DNA reads TGCAGTGCTAGAGGCTCTAATGAAAAACTGTTTTTT. Translating gives CSARGSNEKLFF.

The chain carries TRBV3-1 and TRBJ2-7; weak D call: TRBD2 (5 bases). The germline V gene encodes CDR1 LGHDT and CDR2 YNNKEL (reference sequence). Trimming pared 1 base from V and 6 bases from J, leaving 16 bases between. This CDR3 is 15 amino acids long. CDR3: CASSQVEAVPFEQYF. CDR3 in DNA: TGTGCCAGCAGCCAAGTTGAAGCGGTACCCTTCGAGCAGTACTTC.

This clonotype was seen a handful of times. The rearrangement links TRBV7-2 to TRBJ1-4, with a tentative D call TRBD1 (6 bases). Trimming removed 5 bases from V and 4 bases from J, with 14 bases in between. CDR1 and CDR2 (germline): SGHTA, FQGNSA. The CDR3 totals 15 residues. The CDR3 DNA sequence: TGTGCCAGCAGCCCCTGGACAGATTTTAATGAAAAACTGTTTTTT. Translated: CASSPWTDFNEKLFF.

V is TRBV7-9 and J is TRBJ2-7; TRBD2 aligns across 15 bases. V lost 4 bases, J lost 7 bases, and 8 bases stayed unmatched. Germline CDR1 SEHNR, CDR2 FQNEAQ (reference sequence). The CDR3 has 16 residues. The CDR3 DNA reads TGTGCCAGCAGCTCTCCGGGACTAGCGGGGGGCGGAGAGCAGTACTTC. Translating gives CASSSPGLAGGGEQYF.

This clonotype was recorded at least ten times. The J gene is TRBJ2-3, the V gene TRBV6-5; D possibly matches TRBD1 or TRBD2 (6 bases each). V gave up 10 bases and J gave up 4 bases, with 21 bases separating them. Germline V CDR1 and CDR2: MNHEY, SVGAGI. The CDR3 length is 15 residues. The CDR3 coding sequence is TGTGCCACCCTTGAGAGGGGGAGGAGCGCAGATACGCAGTATTTT. Translated: CATLERGRSADTQYF.

CDR3: CASSWTGGYEQYF. CDR3 nucleotides: TGTGCCAGCAGTTGGACAGGGGGCTACGAGCAGTACTTC. The V and J genes are TRBV12-3 or TRBV12-4 and TRBJ2-7; 10 bases match TRBD1. CDR3 length equals 13 residues. The trim removed 4 bases at V and 3 bases at J, leaving 0 bases unmatched.

The chain links TRBV10-3 to TRBJ2-7; 9 bases agree with TRBD1. Trimming at V came to 6 bases and at J to 9 bases, leaving 15 bases not matched to a gene. The CDR3 length is 15 residues. Germline V gives CDR1 ENHRY, CDR2 SYGVKD. As DNA, the CDR3 is TGTGCCATCAGGACCGGGACAGGGCCGGAAGGTGTGCAGTACTTC. It is translated as CAIRTGTGPEGVQYF.